This T cell receptor beta chain was obtained from a study of blood T cell repertoires in COVID-19. Study-level background: Samples came from the United States, Italy and Spain, spanning acute and convalescent COVID-19. In each case, the material was cDNA or gDNA derived from T cells, B-cell-depleted T cells, or PBMCs.

This clone was recorded a few times. As handled by the study authors: Amplifying reference gene primers gave estimates of nucleated cell counts. TCRdb's copy holds only in-frame clones and misses some; the assay was immunoSEQ multiplex PCR. V and J calls plus clone size are reproduced from that table; the DNA served to infer D and trimming. The sample lists about 240,000 clones; around 87% were seen once. Which cohort a participant joined came from the clinical history participants gave. V lost 2 bases and J lost 3, with 7 bases in between. The germline V gene encodes CDR1 MGHDK and CDR2 SYGVNS. CDR3 size: 14 residues.

V usage is TRBV25-1 and J usage is TRBJ2-2; D possibly corresponds to TRBD1 (6 bases). The TCR originated in a woman in her thirties or forties with acute COVID-19. Input material: PBMCs or T cells enriched from blood (not recorded which). CDR3 loop: CASSEPGDTGELFF. Written as DNA, the CDR3 is TGTGCCAGCAGTGAACCAGGGGACACCGGGGAGCTGTTTTTT.